This T cell receptor (beta chain) emerged from a study of shared clonotypes between healthy human individuals. About the research overall: Each donor's CD8 memory used one plate, CD8 naive two, each CD4 subset three. Study-level findings and limits: Among four donors, roughly 5.4% of naive CD4 clonotypes were found in common.

As regards this clone: Its antigen is unknown.

It was into CD45RA+ naive and CD45RA-negative memory subsets that the CD4+ cells were split. Clones were sequenced by immunoSEQ multiplex PCR, and TCRdb holds only the in-frame ones, with some missing. The sample has some 1 million clones, around 74% seen once. Germline assignment: CDR1 MNHEY and CDR2 SMNVEV (reference sequence). V was trimmed by 3 bases and J by 3 bases, leaving 6 bases between them. The CDR3 loop spans 13 amino acids. The rearrangement joins TRBV27 to TRBJ1-5; D remains ambiguous. This clonotype was obtained from a man in his late teens or twenties in good health. Sequenced input: memory CD4+ T cells sorted from blood. Subset here: CD45RA-negative fraction. The CDR3 is CASSFQLNQPQHF. The CDR3 nucleotides read TGTGCCAGCAGTTTCCAACTCAATCAGCCCCAGCATTTT.